The 5 T cell receptor beta chains below come from one sample, sequenced in a study of control samples from healthy donors and cancer patients. Produced via immunoSEQ multiplex PCR; TCRdb's table is partial and in-frame only. Seen here are some 160,000 clones, around 96% observed once, and the top ten hold 8.5%. Material: blood. The receptors were sampled from a woman in her thirties or forties in good health.

The genes are TRBV7-2 and TRBJ1-3; D gene uncertain. The CDR3 contains 14 residues. V was pared by 2 bases and J by 4 bases, with 9 bases between. The germline CDR1 and CDR2 sequences are SGHTA and FQGNSA. CDR3 sequence reads: CASSLSAGGNTIYF. In DNA form, the CDR3 reads TGTGCCAGCAGCTTAAGTGCCGGGGGAAACACCATATATTTT.

V gene TRBV5-1 combines with J gene TRBJ1-5, with D perhaps matching TRBD1 (5 bases). The V gene lost 2 bases and the J gene lost 3 bases, with 9 bases spanning the gap. This CDR3 is 14 amino acids long. Germline CDR1 SGHRS, CDR2 YFSETQ. The CDR3 DNA follows: TGCGCCAGCAGCTTAGGGGATAACAATCAGCCCCAGCATTTT. This gives the protein CASSLGDNNQPQHF.

This clone was found once. The CDR3 DNA reads TGTGCCAGCAGCCCCTCTGGAAACACCATATATTTT. Translating gives CASSPSGNTIYF. The V call is TRBV14, the J call TRBJ1-3; D gene uncertain. V shed 4 bases and J shed 0 bases, with 1 base lying between them. Germline CDR1 SGHDN, CDR2 FVKESK. The CDR3 length is 12 residues.

The chain couples TRBV19 to TRBJ1-2; TRBD1 matches at 8 bases. This CDR3 is built from 14 residues. The V gene's germline CDR1 is LNHDA and CDR2 SQIVND (reference sequence). V gave up 3 bases and J gave up 4 bases; unmatched junction bases: 4. The CDR3 loop is CASSIQGAVYGYTF. The CDR3 nucleotides are TGTGCCAGTAGTATTCAGGGGGCGGTCTATGGCTACACCTTC. The full variable domain, with the rest looked up from reference TRBV19 and TRBJ1-2, is DGGITQSPKYLFRKEGQNVTLSCEQNLNHDAMYWYRQDPGQGLRLIYYSQIVNDFQKGDIAEGYSVSREKKESFPLTVTSAQKNPTAFYLCASSIQGAVYGYTFGSGTRLTVV.

This clone was seen once. The chain carries TRBV25-1 and TRBJ1-2; the D gene is possibly TRBD1 (6 bases). This CDR3 spans 14 amino acids. V was pared by 2 bases and J by 5 bases, with 12 bases between. Per the germline V gene, CDR1 is MGHDK and CDR2 is SYGVNS. In DNA form, the CDR3 reads TGTGCCAGCAGTGAAGCGGGGGGCTTATATGGCTACACCTTC. Its protein product is CASSEAGGLYGYTF.